This entry lists 7 T cell receptor beta chains sequenced from one sample in a study of blood T cell repertoires in COVID-19. Libraries were prepared by immunoSEQ multiplex PCR; TCRdb keeps only in-frame clonotypes and omits some of them. The sample shows roughly 400,000 clones, 90% to 95% of them seen only once. The sequenced sample consisted of PBMCs or T cells enriched from blood (not recorded which). These receptors all stem from a middle-aged woman who had been exposed to COVID-19.

This chain connects TRBV19 to TRBJ2-7; TRBD1 matches 9 bases. The CDR3 has 15 amino acids. CDR1 is LNHDA and CDR2 is SQIVND in the germline V gene (reference sequence). J lost 4 bases, V lost 4 bases, and 8 bases had no gene match. CDR3: CASSRTGTGRYEQYF. In DNA, the CDR3 is TGTGCCAGTAGTAGAACCGGGACAGGGCGATACGAGCAGTACTTC.

This chain links TRBV6-1 with TRBJ1-2; 9 nucleotides line up with TRBD1. The CDR3 sequence is 17 residues long. Germline V gene sequence: CDR1 MNHNS, CDR2 SASEGT. Germline trimming cut 1 base from V and 5 bases from J; bases unmatched to any gene: 11. CDR3 sequence (DNA): TGTGCCAGCAGTGAAGGGACAGGGGTTAGGGGAGTTTATGGCTACACCTTC. Translating gives CASSEGTGVRGVYGYTF.

This sequence joins TRBV5-1 and TRBJ1-4, with D perhaps matching TRBD1 (6 bases). The germline V and J ends were trimmed by 6 bases and 8 bases, with 14 bases remaining between them. Germline CDR1 and CDR2: SGHRS and YFSETQ. The CDR3 consists of 13 residues. The CDR3 reads CASTRGKGEKLFF. The DNA of the CDR3 is TGCGCCAGCACCAGGGGCAAGGGCGAAAAACTGTTTTTT.

This rearrangement joins TRBV2 to TRBJ2-7; D perhaps matches TRBD2 (6 bases). Germline V gene sequence: CDR1 SNHLY, CDR2 FYNNEI. Trimming took 0 bases from V and 12 from J, leaving 21 bases between them. This CDR3 is 15 amino acids long. The CDR3: CASSEAGGRTLAAYF. Written as DNA, the CDR3 is TGTGCCAGCAGTGAAGCCGGAGGGCGTACCTTGGCCGCGTACTTC.

The chain has TRBV7-2 and TRBJ2-1, with D maybe TRBD2 (6 bases). The ends were cut back, 5 bases at V and 8 bases at J, with 22 bases in the middle. This CDR3 has 16 residues. Germline assignment: CDR1 SGHTA and CDR2 FQGNSA. CDR3 bases: TGTGCCAGCAGCCCCAGGATCGGCGGGGCCCAGTATGAGCAGTTCTTC. It codes for CASSPRIGGAQYEQFF.

The CDR3 nucleotides are TGTGCCAGCAGGACTAGCGGGGCCTACAATGAGCAGTTCTTC. Protein product: CASRTSGAYNEQFF. The rearrangement joins TRBV11-3 to TRBJ2-1; the match to TRBD2 covers 11 bases. V lost 6 bases, J lost 2 bases, and 0 bases stayed unmatched. This CDR3 has 14 amino acids. From germline, CDR1 is SGHNT and CDR2 YENEEA.

The rearrangement uses TRBV9 and TRBJ1-1; D is perhaps TRBD1 (5 bases). The V end was cut by 4 bases, the J end by 5 bases, with 18 bases between. The CDR3 spans 15 residues. CDR1 and CDR2 (germline): SGDLS, YYNGEE. The DNA of the CDR3 is TGTGCCAGCAGCTCAGCGGGACGTCGGGGGACTGAAGCTTTCTTT. Translating gives CASSSAGRRGTEAFF. Full variable domain (rest looked up from reference TRBV9 and TRBJ1-1): DSGVTQTPKHLITATGQRVTLRCSPRSGDLSVYWYQQSLDQGLQFLIQYYNGEERAKGNILERFSAQQFPDLHSELNLSSLELGDSALYFCASSSAGRRGTEAFFGQGTRLTVV.